A single sample is the source of the 18 T cell receptor beta chains below, sequenced in a study of blood T cells in healthy people across ages. The use of a sample-barcoded 5' primer and a J-beta primer mix characterized a second PCR of about 7 to 12 cycles. Using its own MiXCR run on the 5' RACE reads, TCRdb lists one record per CDR3 protein. The sample consists of over a million distinct CDR3 sequences, less than 45% of them appearing once. Sequenced sample: blood. Source of these receptors: a woman under 30 in good health.

The rearrangement links TRBV21-1 to TRBJ2-3; TRBD1 is taken as the D call from the table, unchecked against the DNA. TRBV21-1 is classified as a pseudogene. This CDR3 region has 14 residues. DNA for the CDR3: TGTGCCAGCAGCATAGTAGGGACCACAGATACGCAGTATTTT. Translated, it gives CASSIVGTTDTQYF.

This clonotype was detected a few times. The chain couples TRBV27 to TRBJ1-1; 8 bases are a match to TRBD1. This CDR3 is built from 15 residues. CDR1 and CDR2 (germline): MNHEY, SMNVEV (reference sequence). The V and J ends lost 8 bases and 4 bases, in that order; junction bases with no gene match: 12. The CDR3 coding sequence is TGTGCCAGCTATAGCCAGGGGGCGCGTGGCACTGAAGCTTTCTTT. Its translation is CASYSQGARGTEAFF.

CDR3 in DNA: TGTGCCAGCAGGCCAAAAGTTTCTGAGCAGTTCTTC. This gives the protein CASRPKVSEQFF. The V call is TRBV28, the J call TRBJ2-1; D is ambiguous. V lost 6 bases, J lost 9 bases, and 12 bases lay in between. The length of the CDR3 is 12 residues. Germline CDR1 MDHEN, CDR2 SYDVKM.

This sequence joins TRBV29-1 and TRBJ2-1, with D unresolved. CDR3 size: 13 residues. Trimming cost V 4 bases and J 4 bases, with 11 bases left between them. Per the germline V gene, CDR1 is SQVTM and CDR2 is ANQGSEA. DNA for the CDR3: TGCAGCGTTGTATTAGTTATTTACAATGAGCAGTTCTTC. It translates to CSVVLVIYNEQFF.

The gene calls are TRBV2 and TRBJ2-1, with D possibly being TRBD2 (5 bases). This CDR3 is 16 amino acids long. The germline gives CDR1 SNHLY, CDR2 FYNNEI. The germline V and J ends were trimmed by 6 bases and 4 bases, with 19 bases remaining between them. The CDR3 is CASRSHAGIRYNEQFF. The DNA of the CDR3 is TGTGCCAGCAGATCGCACGCCGGGATCAGGTACAATGAGCAGTTCTTC.

V usage is TRBV12-3 or TRBV12-4 and J usage is TRBJ2-1; 11 bases match TRBD2. V shed 2 bases, J shed 0 bases, and the junction held 6 bases outside the gene matches. The CDR3 is made up of 18 amino acids. Written as DNA, the CDR3 is TGTGCCAGCAGTTTAAGTAGCGGGGGGGTTAGCTCCTACAATGAGCAGTTCTTC. It codes for CASSLSSGGVSSYNEQFF.

The J gene is TRBJ1-1, the V gene TRBV5-1; D call uncertain. Germline assignment: CDR1 SGHRS and CDR2 YFSETQ. This CDR3 spans 11 amino acids. The V end was cut by 4 bases, the J end by 9 bases, with 10 bases between. For the CDR3, the DNA is TGCGCCAGCAGCCTGGACGGACAAGCTTTCTTT. The encoded protein is CASSLDGQAFF.

This clonotype occurred a few times. The V gene is TRBV4-3, the J gene TRBJ2-1; D assignment may be TRBD1 or TRBD2 (6 bases each). With 1 base removed from V and 0 bases from J, the gap between germline ends came to 13 bases. Germline loops: CDR1 LGHNA, CDR2 YSLEER. The CDR3 has 17 residues. This chain's CDR3 is CASSQAPGASSYNEQFF. The CDR3 coding sequence is TGCGCCAGCAGCCAAGCTCCGGGGGCGAGCTCCTACAATGAGCAGTTCTTC.

CDR3 amino acids: CASSQEIARQGYTGELFF. Here the CDR3 DNA reads TGTGCCAGCAGCCAAGAAATTGCGAGACAGGGGTACACCGGGGAGCTGTTTTTT. The chain carries TRBV4-2 and TRBJ2-2; TRBD1 matches at 8 bases. The germline V gene encodes CDR1 LGHNA and CDR2 YNFKEQ. The CDR3 covers 18 residues. Trimming at V came to 0 bases and at J to 3 bases, leaving 9 bases not matched to a gene.

V usage is TRBV25-1 and J usage is TRBJ1-2, with 7 nucleotides matching TRBD1. CDR3 length equals 16 residues. The V gene's germline CDR1 is MGHDK and CDR2 SYGVNS. The trim removed 6 bases at V and 2 bases at J, leaving 12 bases unmatched. Written as DNA, the CDR3 is TGTGCCAGCAGCGTCACAGCCGGGACAGCAAACTATGGCTACACCTTC. Protein: CASSVTAGTANYGYTF.

V usage is TRBV27 and J usage is TRBJ2-1; tentative D call: TRBD2 (6 bases). CDR1 and CDR2 from the germline V gene are MNHEY and SMNVEV (reference sequence). Trimming pared 4 bases from V and 0 bases from J, leaving 13 bases between. The CDR3 is 16 amino acids. The CDR3 region has the DNA TGTGCCAGCAGTTCTACGCGGGGAGCCTCCTACAATGAGCAGTTCTTC. Encoded protein: CASSSTRGASYNEQFF.

V gene TRBV19 combines with J gene TRBJ1-6; 11 positions match TRBD1. Losses at the gene ends were 5 bases for V and 9 bases for J; bases not matched to a gene: 6. Germline CDR1 is LNHDA and CDR2 is SQIVND (reference sequence). This CDR3 has 15 amino acids. In DNA, the CDR3 is TGTGCCAGTAGTGGGGACAGGGGGTCATTTTCACCCCTCCACTTT. Its translation: CASSGDRGSFSPLHF.

The chain recombines TRBV6-2 or TRBV6-3 with TRBJ2-1; D not certain. The assigned J gene may be wrong: the sequence end matches TRBJ2-7 better. Germline V gene sequence: CDR1 MNHEY, CDR2 SVGEGT. The CDR3 spans 14 residues. CDR3 nucleotides: TGTGCCAGCAGTTATAAGGCGCTTATGAATGAGCAGTACTTC. Protein product: CASSYKALMNEQYF.

This chain links TRBV3-1 with TRBJ1-2, with D possibly matching TRBD1 (6 bases). Looked up from germline, CDR1 is LGHDT and CDR2 is YNNKEL (reference sequence). Trimming cost V 2 bases and J 4 bases, with 17 bases left between them. The CDR3 sequence is 16 residues long. The CDR3 sequence is CASSQQTGATSYGYTF. The CDR3 DNA sequence: TGTGCCAGCAGCCAACAGACAGGAGCTACCTCCTATGGCTACACCTTC.

This clonotype has only a few counts. The V and J genes are TRBV27 and TRBJ2-7; 8 bases are a match to TRBD2. The trim removed 3 bases at V and 1 base at J, leaving 8 bases unmatched. This CDR3 comprises 16 residues. Germline V CDR1 and CDR2: MNHEY, SMNVEV (reference sequence). Written as DNA, the CDR3 is TGTGCCAGCAGTTTCGGGTTTCTAGCGGGTTCCTACGAGCAGTACTTC. It codes for CASSFGFLAGSYEQYF.

This clonotype was observed a handful of times. The chain uses TRBV20-1 and TRBJ1-2, with D maybe TRBD1 (5 bases). Trimming left V 2 bases short and J 2 bases short, with 12 bases between. The CDR3 is made up of 14 amino acids. CDR1 is DFQATT and CDR2 is SNEGSKA in the germline V gene (reference sequence). The DNA for the CDR3 is TGCAGTGCTAGACACCCCTCAGGGAACTATGGCTACACCTTC. Amino acid sequence: CSARHPSGNYGYTF.

The chain joins TRBV7-9 to TRBJ1-5; D is ambiguous. Germline V gives CDR1 SEHNR, CDR2 FQNEAQ (reference sequence). Trimming removed 5 bases at V and 4 bases at J, with 15 bases between. This CDR3 has 15 residues. CDR3 protein: CASSPGAFSNQPQHF. CDR3 sequence (DNA): TGTGCCAGCAGCCCGGGAGCGTTTTCAAATCAGCCCCAGCATTTT.

The rearrangement joins TRBV18 to TRBJ2-7; TRBD2 agrees at 9 bases. With V trimmed by 2 bases and J by 7 bases, 21 bases remained unmatched. The CDR3 contains 19 residues. Per germline, CDR1 KGHSH and CDR2 LQKENI. The CDR3, as DNA: TGTGCCAGCTCACCAGCCATTGAGGGTAGCGGGAGAGGATACAATGAGCAGTACTTC. Translating gives CASSPAIEGSGRGYNEQYF.